The 23 T cell receptor beta chains listed next were all sequenced from one sample in a study of blood T cell repertoires in COVID-19. TCRdb's copy holds only in-frame clones and misses some; the assay was immunoSEQ multiplex PCR. The sample contains tens of thousands of clones, approximately 93% of which appear only once. The material sequenced was peripheral blood. Source of these receptors: a man aged 55 to 70 with acute or convalescent COVID-19.

This sequence joins TRBV27 and TRBJ2-7; 9 bases map to TRBD1. The trim removed 6 bases at V and 6 bases at J, leaving 12 bases unmatched. The CDR3 totals 15 residues. Germline-derived CDR1 and CDR2 are MNHEY and SMNVEV (reference sequence). CDR3 sequence reads: CASSQTGTGRPEQYF. Written as DNA, the CDR3 is TGTGCCAGCAGCCAGACCGGGACAGGGAGGCCCGAGCAGTACTTC.

This sequence joins TRBV7-6 and TRBJ2-7; D perhaps matches TRBD1 (5 bases). V was cut by 1 base and J by 3 bases, with 13 bases left in between. The CDR3 has 15 amino acids. Germline CDR1 reads SGHVS; CDR2 reads FNYEAQ. CDR3 nucleotide sequence: TGTGCCAGCAGCTTAGATGGGGCTGTGAACTACGAGCAGTACTTC. Protein: CASSLDGAVNYEQYF. Supplemented by reference TRBV7-6 and TRBJ2-7, the full variable domain reads GAGVSQSPRYKVTKRGQDVALRCDPISGHVSLYWYRQALGQGPEFLTYFNYEAQQDKSGLPNDRFSAERPEGSISTLTIQRTEQRDSAMYRCASSLDGAVNYEQYFGPGTRLTVT.

The rearrangement links TRBV19 to TRBJ2-4; 9 bases are shared with TRBD1. The germline gives CDR1 LNHDA, CDR2 SQIVND (reference sequence). This CDR3 is built from 15 residues. Losses at the gene ends were 5 bases for V and 4 bases for J; bases not matched to a gene: 6. As DNA, the CDR3 is TGTGCCAGTAGTCCCTGGGACAGGGAGAAAAACATTCAGTACTTC. Protein: CASSPWDREKNIQYF.

The chain has TRBV3-1 (or the pseudogene TRBV3-2) and TRBJ2-3, with TRBD2 matching over 12 bases. V lost 3 bases, J lost 4 bases, and 5 bases stayed unmatched. The germline V gene has CDR1 LGHDT and CDR2 YNNKEL (reference sequence). The length of the CDR3 is 16 residues. CDR3 amino acids: CASSQSTSGRPDTQYF. In nucleotides, the CDR3 is TGTGCCAGCAGCCAGTCAACTAGCGGGAGGCCAGATACGCAGTATTTT.

This clone was observed a single time. For the CDR3, the DNA is TGTGCCACCCGACAGGGGGGAACCTACGAGCAGTACTTC. Its protein product is CATRQGGTYEQYF. The genes are TRBV7-2 and TRBJ2-7; 9 bases line up with TRBD1. Germline V gene lookup returns CDR1 SGHTA and CDR2 FQGNSA. Trimming removed 10 bases from V and 2 bases from J; junction bases left unmatched: 6. The CDR3 runs to 13 residues.

The gene calls are TRBV21-1 and TRBJ1-4. TRBV21-1 represents a pseudogene. CDR3 size: 15 residues. CDR3 residues: CASSNRGYGAEKLFF. CDR3 nucleotide sequence: TGTGCCAGCAGCAATCGGGGGTACGGCGCTGAAAAACTGTTTTTT.

The chain has TRBV5-6 and TRBJ2-2; D is undetermined. The V gene's germline CDR1 is SGHDT and CDR2 YYEEEE. There are 12 residues in the CDR3. V lost 0 bases to trimming and J lost 7 bases, with 4 bases between them. The DNA for the CDR3 is TGTGCCAGCAGCTTGGTTAACGGGGAGCTGTTTTTT. Translating gives CASSLVNGELFF. The variable domain in full, completed from reference TRBV5-6 and TRBJ2-2, reads DAGVTQSPTHLIKTRGQQVTLRCSPKSGHDTVSWYQQALGQGPQFIFQYYEEEERQRGNFPDRFSGHQFPNYSSELNVNALLLGDSALYLCASSLVNGELFFGEGSRLTVL.

The rearrangement uses TRBV11-3 and TRBJ2-7; D remains ambiguous. The CDR3 has 13 amino acids. Germline CDR1 reads SGHNT; CDR2 reads YENEEA. The V end was cut by 4 bases, the J end by 6 bases, with 13 bases between. CDR3 region: CASSSMGPSEQYV. In nucleotides, the CDR3 is TGTGCCAGCAGCTCGATGGGCCCTTCCGAGCAGTACGTC.

The rearrangement joins TRBV6-6 to TRBJ1-3; D is undetermined. The CDR3 contains 15 residues. V gave up 1 base and J gave up 0 bases, with 7 bases separating them. The V gene's germline CDR1 is MNHNY and CDR2 SVGAGI (reference sequence). The chain's CDR3 is CASSYYRSSGNTIYF. As DNA, the CDR3 is TGTGCCAGCAGTTACTATAGATCCTCTGGAAACACCATATATTTT.

The chain recombines TRBV7-9 with TRBJ2-2; TRBD2 matches 8 bases. CDR1 SEHNR and CDR2 FQNEAQ come from the germline V gene (reference sequence). J lost 4 bases, V lost 5 bases, and 6 bases had no gene match. This CDR3 comprises 15 residues. CDR3 residues: CASSGTGTSTGELFF. The CDR3, as DNA: TGTGCCAGCAGCGGGACTGGGACTAGCACCGGGGAGCTGTTTTTT.

The CDR3 DNA sequence: TGTGCCAGCAGCCGAGGGACACCGGTTCGTGGCTACACCTTC. Amino acid sequence: CASSRGTPVRGYTF. The rearrangement uses TRBV7-8 and TRBJ1-2, with D perhaps matching TRBD1 (6 bases). V dropped 5 bases and J dropped 7 bases, with 17 bases sitting between them. The CDR3 is 14 residues long. Per germline, CDR1 SGHVS and CDR2 FQNEAQ.

The rearrangement joins TRBV11-3 to TRBJ1-2; 7 bases map to TRBD1. The CDR3 is 15 amino acids. V lost 5 bases to trimming and J lost 1 base; unmatched junction nucleotides: 7. Germline V gene sequence: CDR1 SGHNT, CDR2 YENEEA. The CDR3 loop reads CASSPLTGINYGYTF. The CDR3 coding sequence is TGTGCCAGCAGCCCGCTGACAGGGATTAACTATGGCTACACCTTC. The whole variable domain, remainder taken from reference TRBV11-3 and TRBJ1-2, is EAGVVQSPRYKIIEKKQPVAFWCNPISGHNTLYWYLQNLGQGPELLIRYENEEAVDDSQLPKDRFSAERLKGVDSTLKIQPAELGDSAVYLCASSPLTGINYGYTFGSGTRLTVV.

The rearrangement uses TRBV27 and TRBJ1-5; D remains ambiguous. Trimming left V 0 bases short and J 10 bases short, with 10 bases between. The CDR3 runs 13 residues. Germline CDR1 is MNHEY and CDR2 is SMNVEV (reference sequence). CDR3 sequence (DNA): TGTGCCAGCAGTTTATCGCTATTGAGCCCCCAGCATTTT. Translating it yields CASSLSLLSPQHF.

This clone was detected a few times. The CDR3 DNA reads as TGCGCCAGCAGCCCTCAGGTTTCTGGAAACACCATATATTTT. It translates to CASSPQVSGNTIYF. The chain carries TRBV5-1 and TRBJ1-3; D is unresolved. This CDR3 region has 14 residues. Per germline, CDR1 SGHRS and CDR2 YFSETQ. Trimming stripped 4 bases from V and 1 base from J, with 9 bases between.

V usage is TRBV4-3 and J usage is TRBJ2-7; 13 bases align to TRBD2. CDR3 length: 16 amino acids. Per germline, CDR1 LGHNA and CDR2 YSLEER. V gave up 1 base and J gave up 1 base; unmatched junction bases: 1. CDR3 residues: CASSQGLAGGSYEQYF. Written as DNA, the CDR3 is TGCGCCAGCAGCCAAGGACTAGCGGGAGGATCCTACGAGCAGTACTTC.

This clone was detected only once. The V and J genes are TRBV6-5 and TRBJ1-5; no definite D call. Germline assignment: CDR1 MNHEY and CDR2 SVGAGI. CDR3 length equals 14 residues. The ends were cut back, 6 bases at V and 4 bases at J, with 13 bases in the middle. Here the CDR3 DNA reads TGTGCCAGCAGCGTAGAGCGTTTGAATCAGCCCCAGCATTTT. This codes for CASSVERLNQPQHF.

V gene TRBV5-1 combines with J gene TRBJ2-5; 14 positions agree with TRBD2. The CDR3 spans 16 residues. V was clipped by 4 bases and J by 5 bases; unmatched bases: 7. CDR1 is SGHRS, CDR2 YFSETQ, per germline. The DNA for the CDR3 is TGCGCCAGCAGCGGGGGGACTAGCGGGAGTTCTGAGACCCAGTACTTC. This translates into CASSGGTSGSSETQYF.

The CDR3 spells CASSPTGTEIAGDEAFF. The CDR3 DNA follows: TGTGCCAGCTCACCTACAGGGACGGAGATAGCGGGGGATGAAGCTTTCTTT. The rearrangement links TRBV18 to TRBJ1-1, with a weak D call TRBD1 (6 bases). V was cut by 3 bases and J by 7 bases, with 24 bases left in between. Germline V gene sequence: CDR1 KGHSH, CDR2 LQKENI. The CDR3 is 17 amino acids. The full variable domain, completed using reference TRBV18 and TRBJ1-1, is NAGVMQNPRHLVRRRGQEARLRCSPMKGHSHVYWYRQLPEEGLKFMVYLQKENIIDESGMPKERFSAEFPKEGPSILRIQQVVRGDSAAYFCASSPTGTEIAGDEAFFGQGTRLTVV.

The chain uses TRBV7-8 and TRBJ2-7, with TRBD2 matching 11 bases. The CDR3 spans 20 residues. J lost 4 bases, V lost 2 bases, and 19 bases had no gene match. Looked up from germline, CDR1 is SGHVS and CDR2 is FQNEAQ. As DNA, the CDR3 is TGTGCCAGCAGCTTAAGACGGCAGGGGCGCGGGACTAGCGGAAGATACGAGCAGTACGTC. It yields the protein CASSLRRQGRGTSGRYEQYV.

J is TRBJ2-7 and V is TRBV4-3; TRBD1 matches 9 bases. The CDR3 is 15 amino acids. V shed 4 bases, J shed 2 bases, and the junction held 6 bases outside the gene matches. CDR1 and CDR2 (germline): LGHNA, YSLEER. The CDR3 sequence is CASSPWTGEAYEQYF. The DNA for the CDR3 is TGCGCCAGCAGCCCCTGGACAGGGGAAGCCTACGAGCAGTACTTC.

The rearrangement uses TRBV5-4 and TRBJ1-1; maybe TRBD1 (6 bases). Trimming stripped 0 bases from V and 2 bases from J, with 17 bases between. Germline CDR1 reads SGHNT; CDR2 reads YYREEE (reference sequence). The CDR3 is made up of 17 amino acids. CDR3 region: CASSLGHSMTGNTEAFF. CDR3 nucleotide sequence: TGTGCCAGCAGCTTGGGCCACTCTATGACAGGTAACACTGAAGCTTTCTTT.

The chain combines TRBV18 with TRBJ1-2; D uncertain. Germline V gene sequence: CDR1 KGHSH, CDR2 LQKENI. Trimming shortened V by 0 bases and J by 8 bases, and 13 bases separated the two germline ends. The CDR3 has 14 amino acids. The CDR3 nucleotides read TGTGCCAGCTCACCACCGAGAGGGAAGGAGGGCTACACCTTC. Translation gives CASSPPRGKEGYTF.

The chain combines TRBV5-1 with TRBJ1-1; D gene ambiguous. V gave up 6 bases and J gave up 0 bases, with 12 bases separating them. This CDR3 is 14 amino acids long. Germline V gene lookup returns CDR1 SGHRS and CDR2 YFSETQ. The CDR3 protein is CASTENYMNTEAFF. In DNA, the CDR3 is TGCGCCAGCACTGAAAACTACATGAACACTGAAGCTTTCTTT.